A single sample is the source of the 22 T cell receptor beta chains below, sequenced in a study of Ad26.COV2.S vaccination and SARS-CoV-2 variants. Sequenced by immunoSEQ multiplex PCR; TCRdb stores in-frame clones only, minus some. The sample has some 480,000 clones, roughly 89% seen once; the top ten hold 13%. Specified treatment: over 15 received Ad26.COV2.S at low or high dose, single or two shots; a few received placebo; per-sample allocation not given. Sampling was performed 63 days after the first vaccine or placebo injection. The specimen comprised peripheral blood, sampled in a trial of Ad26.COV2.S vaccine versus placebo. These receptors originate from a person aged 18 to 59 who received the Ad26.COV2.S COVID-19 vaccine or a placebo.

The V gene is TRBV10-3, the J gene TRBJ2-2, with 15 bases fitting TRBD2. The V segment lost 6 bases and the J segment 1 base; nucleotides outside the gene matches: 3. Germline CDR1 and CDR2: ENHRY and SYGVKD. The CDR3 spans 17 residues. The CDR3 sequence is CAISQGLAGGNTGELFF. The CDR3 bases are TGTGCCATCAGCCAGGGACTAGCGGGAGGGAACACCGGGGAGCTGTTTTTT.

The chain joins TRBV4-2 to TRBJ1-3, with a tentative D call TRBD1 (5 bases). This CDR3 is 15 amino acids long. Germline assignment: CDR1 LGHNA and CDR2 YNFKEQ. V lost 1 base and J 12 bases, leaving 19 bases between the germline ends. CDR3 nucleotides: TGTGCCAGCAGCCAAGCCACAGGTCCCGCGGGCTACATATATTTT. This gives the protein CASSQATGPAGYIYF.

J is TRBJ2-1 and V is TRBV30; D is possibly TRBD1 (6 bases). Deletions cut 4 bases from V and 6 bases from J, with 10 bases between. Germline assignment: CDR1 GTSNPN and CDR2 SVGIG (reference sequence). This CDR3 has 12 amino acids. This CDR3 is CAWKGVFNEQFF. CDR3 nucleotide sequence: TGTGCCTGGAAGGGGGTATTCAATGAGCAGTTCTTC.

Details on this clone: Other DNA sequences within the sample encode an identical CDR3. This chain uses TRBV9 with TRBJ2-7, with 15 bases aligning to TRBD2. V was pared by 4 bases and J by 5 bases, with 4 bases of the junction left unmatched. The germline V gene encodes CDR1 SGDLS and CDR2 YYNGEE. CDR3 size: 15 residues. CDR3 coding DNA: TGTGCCAGCAGCCCGGGACTAGCGGGAGGCCACGAGCAGTACTTC. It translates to CASSPGLAGGHEQYF.

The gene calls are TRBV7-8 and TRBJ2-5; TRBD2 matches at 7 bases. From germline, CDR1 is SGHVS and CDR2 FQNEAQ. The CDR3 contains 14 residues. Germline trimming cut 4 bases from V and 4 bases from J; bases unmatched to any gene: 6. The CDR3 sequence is CASSSMRGGETQYF. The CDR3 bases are TGTGCCAGCAGCTCCATGCGCGGGGGAGAGACCCAGTACTTC. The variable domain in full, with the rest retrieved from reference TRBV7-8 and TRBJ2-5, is GAGVSQSPRYKVAKRGQDVALRCDPISGHVSLFWYQQALGQGPEFLTYFQNEAQLDKSGLPSDRFFAERPEGSVSTLKIQRTQQEDSAVYLCASSSMRGGETQYFGPGTRLLVL.

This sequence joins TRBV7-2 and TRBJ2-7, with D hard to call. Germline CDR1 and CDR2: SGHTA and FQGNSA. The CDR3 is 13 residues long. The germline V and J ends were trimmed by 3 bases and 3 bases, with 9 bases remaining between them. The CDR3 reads CASSLSRNYEQYF. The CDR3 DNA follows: TGTGCCAGCAGCTTGAGTAGAAACTACGAGCAGTACTTC. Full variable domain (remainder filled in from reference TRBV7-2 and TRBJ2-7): GAGVSQSPSNKVTEKGKDVELRCDPISGHTALYWYRQSLGQGLEFLIYFQGNSAPDKSGLPSDRFSAERTGGSVSTLTIQRTQQEDSAVYLCASSLSRNYEQYFGPGTRLTVT.

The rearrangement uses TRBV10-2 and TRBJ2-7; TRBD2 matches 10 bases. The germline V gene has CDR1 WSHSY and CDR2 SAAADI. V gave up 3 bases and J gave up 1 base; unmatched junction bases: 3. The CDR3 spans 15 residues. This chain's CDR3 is CASSDLAGASYEQYF. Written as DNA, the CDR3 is TGCGCCAGCAGTGACCTAGCGGGAGCATCCTACGAGCAGTACTTC.

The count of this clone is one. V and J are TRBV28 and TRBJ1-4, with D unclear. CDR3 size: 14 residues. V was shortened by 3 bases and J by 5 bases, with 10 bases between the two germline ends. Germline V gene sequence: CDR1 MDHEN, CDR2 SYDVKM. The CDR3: CASSFKRANEKLFF. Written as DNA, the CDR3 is TGTGCCAGCAGTTTTAAACGGGCCAATGAAAAACTGTTTTTT.

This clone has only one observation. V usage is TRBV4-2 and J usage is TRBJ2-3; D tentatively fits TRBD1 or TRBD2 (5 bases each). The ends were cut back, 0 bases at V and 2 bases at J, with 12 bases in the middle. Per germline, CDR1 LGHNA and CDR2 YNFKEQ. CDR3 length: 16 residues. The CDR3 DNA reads TGTGCCAGCAGCCAAGATGGGGCCGGGGCCACAGATACGCAGTATTTT. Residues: CASSQDGAGATDTQYF.

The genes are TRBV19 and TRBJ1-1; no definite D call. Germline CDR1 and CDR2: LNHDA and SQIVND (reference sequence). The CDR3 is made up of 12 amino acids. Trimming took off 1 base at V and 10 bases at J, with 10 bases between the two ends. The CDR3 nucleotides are TGTGCCAGTAGTATAGGGACGGTACGAGCTTTCTTT. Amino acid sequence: CASSIGTVRAFF.

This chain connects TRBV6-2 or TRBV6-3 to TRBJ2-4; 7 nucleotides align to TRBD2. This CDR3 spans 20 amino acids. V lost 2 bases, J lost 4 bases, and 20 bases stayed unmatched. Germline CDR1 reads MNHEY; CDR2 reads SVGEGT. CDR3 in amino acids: CASSYHPGGGSPISKNIQYF. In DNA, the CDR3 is TGTGCCAGCAGTTACCACCCCGGGGGAGGGTCGCCGATCTCTAAAAACATTCAGTACTTC.

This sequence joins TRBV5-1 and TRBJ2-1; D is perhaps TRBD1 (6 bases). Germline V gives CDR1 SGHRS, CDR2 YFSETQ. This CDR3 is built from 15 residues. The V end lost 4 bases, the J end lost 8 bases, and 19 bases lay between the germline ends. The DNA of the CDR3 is TGCGCCAGCAGCCATGTTGGACAGCCTCGAGATGAGCAGTTCTTC. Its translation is CASSHVGQPRDEQFF.

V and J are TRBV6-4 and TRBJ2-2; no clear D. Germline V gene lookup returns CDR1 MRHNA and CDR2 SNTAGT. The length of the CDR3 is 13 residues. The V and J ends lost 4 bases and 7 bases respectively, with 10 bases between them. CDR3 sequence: CASSATKNGELFF. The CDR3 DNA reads TGTGCCAGCAGTGCTACTAAGAACGGGGAGCTGTTTTTT.

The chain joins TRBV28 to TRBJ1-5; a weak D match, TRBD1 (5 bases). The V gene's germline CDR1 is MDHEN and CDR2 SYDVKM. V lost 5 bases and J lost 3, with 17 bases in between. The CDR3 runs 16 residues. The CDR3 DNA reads TGTGCCAGCAGTCCAGCTGACAGAGCCCTCAATCAGCCCCAGCATTTT. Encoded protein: CASSPADRALNQPQHF.

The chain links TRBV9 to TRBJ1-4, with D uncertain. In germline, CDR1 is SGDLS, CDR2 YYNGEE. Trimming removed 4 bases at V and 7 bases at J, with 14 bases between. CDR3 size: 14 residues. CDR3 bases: TGTGCCAGCAGCCCCCCCATCTTCCCTGAAAAACTGTTTTTT. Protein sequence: CASSPPIFPEKLFF.

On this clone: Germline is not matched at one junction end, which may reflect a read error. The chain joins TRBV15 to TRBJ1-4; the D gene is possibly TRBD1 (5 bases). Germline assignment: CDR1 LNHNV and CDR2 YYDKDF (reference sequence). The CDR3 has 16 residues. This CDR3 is CATSRDGGRVGEKLFF. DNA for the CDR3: TGTGCCACCAGTAGAGACGGGGGGAGAGTAGGCGAAAAACTGTTTTTT. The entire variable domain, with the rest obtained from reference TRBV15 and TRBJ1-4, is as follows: DAMVIQNPRYQVTQFGKPVTLSCSQTLNHNVMYWYQQKSSQAPKLLFHYYDKDFNNEADTPDNFQSRRPNTSFCFLDIRSPGLGDTAMYLCATSRDGGRVGEKLFFGSGTQLSVL.

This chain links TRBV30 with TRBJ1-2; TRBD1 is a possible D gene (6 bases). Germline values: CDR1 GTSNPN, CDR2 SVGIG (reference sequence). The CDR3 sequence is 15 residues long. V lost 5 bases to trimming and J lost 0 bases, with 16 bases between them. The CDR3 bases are TGTGCCTGGGGTCGGGCTGGACAGACTAACTATGGCTACACCTTC. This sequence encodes CAWGRAGQTNYGYTF.

The CDR3 loop reads CASSPSLGTDTQYF. CDR3 DNA: TGTGCCAGCAGTCCTAGCCTCGGCACAGATACGCAGTATTTT. The chain links TRBV28 to TRBJ2-3; TRBD2 might be the D (5 bases). The V end was cut by 5 bases, the J end by 1 base, with 10 bases between. The CDR3 has 14 residues. CDR1 is MDHEN and CDR2 is SYDVKM in the germline V gene.

CDR3 sequence reads: CGQGSDNQPQHF. CDR3 coding DNA: TGTGGGCAGGGGTCCGACAATCAGCCCCAGCATTTT. The chain combines TRBV9 with TRBJ1-5, with TRBD1 as a possible D gene (6 bases). The CDR3 is made up of 12 amino acids. Per the germline V gene, CDR1 is SGDLS and CDR2 is YYNGEE.

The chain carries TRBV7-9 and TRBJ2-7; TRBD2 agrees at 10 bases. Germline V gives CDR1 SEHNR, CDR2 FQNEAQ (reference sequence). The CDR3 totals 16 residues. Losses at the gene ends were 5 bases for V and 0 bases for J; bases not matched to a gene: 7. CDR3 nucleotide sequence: TGTGCCAGCAGCCCCCAGACTAGCGGGCGCTCCTACGAGCAGTACTTC. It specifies CASSPQTSGRSYEQYF.

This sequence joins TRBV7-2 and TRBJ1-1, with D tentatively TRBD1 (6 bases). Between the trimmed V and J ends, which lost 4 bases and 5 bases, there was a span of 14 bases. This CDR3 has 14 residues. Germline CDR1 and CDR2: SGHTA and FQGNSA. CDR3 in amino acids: CASSSRGAMTEAFF. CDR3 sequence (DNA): TGTGCCAGCAGCTCAAGGGGGGCGATGACTGAAGCTTTCTTT.

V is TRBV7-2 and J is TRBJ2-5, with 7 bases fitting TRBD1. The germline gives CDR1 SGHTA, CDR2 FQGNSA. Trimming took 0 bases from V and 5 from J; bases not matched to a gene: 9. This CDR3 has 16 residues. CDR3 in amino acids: CASSLAYKGGWETQYF. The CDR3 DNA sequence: TGTGCCAGCAGCTTAGCCTACAAAGGGGGCTGGGAGACCCAGTACTTC.